A selection of T cell receptor beta chains follows, all from one sample in a study of PD-1 blockade in classical Hodgkin lymphoma. Libraries were prepared by immunoSEQ multiplex PCR; TCRdb keeps only in-frame clonotypes and omits some of them. In the table there are around 60,000 clones, around nine tenths of which are singletons. The sequences come from peripheral blood mononuclear cells (PBMCs), collected before the fourth cycle of nivolumab. These receptors were obtained from a human donor with classical Hodgkin lymphoma. The conserved cysteine and the conserved F or W are not part of the CDR3 here. Fields, in order: V gene, clone size, CDR3 protein. Rows may omit the clone size; those that give it use once, few, many or a size class.

>TRBV27|-
ASSLYGFNEQF
>TRBV19|once
ASSIGPPGQHYEQF
>TRBV11-2|-
ASSFGTSGYNEQF
>TRBV2|-
ASSEFGTDHTQNYEQY
>TRBV9|-
ASSPRDRVNYGYT
>TRBV7-9|-
ASSRTETQY
>TRBV19|-
AGKKSSGANVLT
>TRBV9|once
ASSVGTSGITDTQY
>TRBV6-4|-
ASSEGTGTPQH
>TRBV6-5|-
ASSYRASGEQY
>TRBV10-3|-
AISTGTYSNQPQH
>TRBV19|-
ASSIQENFYEQY
>TRBV7-2|-
ASRTGPSNYGYT
>TRBV5-1|-
ASSSDGVFRDEQY
>TRBV19|-
ASSGGLAGSQETQY
>TRBV2|-
ASSENVYEQY
>TRBV7-9|few
ASSLSPQGAAGSSSGF
>TRBV2|once
ASSDAVILTDTQY
>TRBV11-2|-
ASSSRTGDIGFAKNIQY
>TRBV5-1|-
ASSQGLDRDEQY
>TRBV19|-
ASNTRGLGETQY
>TRBV28|-
ASSFLPSQETQY
>TRBV19|-
ASSILAGGPKETQY
>TRBV2|few
ASRSLAGGRTDTQY
>TRBV20-1|-
SARDNEQF
>TRBV10-2|-
ASWDSNYYEQY
>TRBV6-6|once
ASSRTGTTNNEQF
>TRBV7-2|-
ASSDWPRGGEQF
>TRBV7-9|-
ASTVQREDGTDTQY
>TRBV11-2|-
ASSLLTLAWDEQF
>TRBV27|-
ASSLGSGGLDTQY
>TRBV6-1|-
ASSEAGGGREQY
>TRBV6-4|-
ASSDSSGSSYNEQF
>TRBV5-4|-
ASSLSGTGRISPLH
>TRBV4-1|once
ASSLGLAGVVSPSGGRTQY